This T cell receptor (beta chain) was sequenced in a study of OX40 agonist ivuxolimab in advanced cancers. Overall study: Hepatocellular carcinoma, melanoma, renal cell or head and neck cancer affected the dose-escalation patients.

The CDR3 contains 14 residues. Trimming shortened V by 1 base and J by 6 bases, and 13 bases separated the two germline ends. The germline V gene encodes CDR1 SEHNR and CDR2 FQNEAQ (reference sequence). The method was immunoSEQ multiplex PCR; TCRdb's version includes in-frame clones alone and lacks a portion of them. The sample contains fewer than 18,000 clones, 70% of which appear only once. The V and J genes are TRBV7-9 and TRBJ2-7; D is undetermined. The sequence came from an adult with an advanced solid tumor such as melanoma, head and neck, liver or kidney cancer. The material was CD4+ or CD8+ T cells sorted from blood, obtained in a trial of the OX40 agonist ivuxolimab. The chain's CDR3 is CASSLGAGWSEQYF. CDR3 DNA sequence: TGTGCCAGCAGCTTAGGTGCAGGTTGGAGCGAGCAGTACTTC.